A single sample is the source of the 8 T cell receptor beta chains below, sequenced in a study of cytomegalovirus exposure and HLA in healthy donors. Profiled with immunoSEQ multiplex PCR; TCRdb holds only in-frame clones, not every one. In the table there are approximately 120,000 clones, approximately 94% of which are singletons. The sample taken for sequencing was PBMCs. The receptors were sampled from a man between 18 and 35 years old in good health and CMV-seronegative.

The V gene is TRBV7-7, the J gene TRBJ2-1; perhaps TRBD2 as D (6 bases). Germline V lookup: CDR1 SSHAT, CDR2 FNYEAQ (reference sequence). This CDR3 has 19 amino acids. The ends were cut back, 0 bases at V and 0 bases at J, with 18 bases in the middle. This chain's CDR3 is CASSLAIPASESSYNEQFF. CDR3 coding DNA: TGTGCCAGCAGCTTAGCGATCCCGGCTAGCGAGAGCTCCTACAATGAGCAGTTCTTC.

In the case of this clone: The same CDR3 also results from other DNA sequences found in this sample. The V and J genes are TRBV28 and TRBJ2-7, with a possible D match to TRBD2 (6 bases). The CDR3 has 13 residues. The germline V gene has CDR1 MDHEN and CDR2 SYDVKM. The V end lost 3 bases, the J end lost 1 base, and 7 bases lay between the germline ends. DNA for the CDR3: TGTGCCAGCAGTTTGGGGGGATCCTACGAGCAGTACTTC. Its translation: CASSLGGSYEQYF.

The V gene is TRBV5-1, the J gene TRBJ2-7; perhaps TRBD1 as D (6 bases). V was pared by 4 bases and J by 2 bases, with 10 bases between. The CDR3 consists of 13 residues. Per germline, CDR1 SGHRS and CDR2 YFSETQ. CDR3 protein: CASSPDSTYEQYF. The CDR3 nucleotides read TGCGCCAGCAGCCCGGACAGTACCTACGAGCAGTACTTC.

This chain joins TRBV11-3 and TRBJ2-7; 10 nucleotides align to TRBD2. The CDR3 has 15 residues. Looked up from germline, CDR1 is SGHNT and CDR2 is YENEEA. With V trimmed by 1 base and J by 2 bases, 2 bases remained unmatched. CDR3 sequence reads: CASSLVTSGAYEQYF. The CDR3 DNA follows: TGTGCCAGCAGCTTAGTCACTAGCGGGGCCTACGAGCAGTACTTC. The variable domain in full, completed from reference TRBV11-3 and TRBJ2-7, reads EAGVVQSPRYKIIEKKQPVAFWCNPISGHNTLYWYLQNLGQGPELLIRYENEEAVDDSQLPKDRFSAERLKGVDSTLKIQPAELGDSAVYLCASSLVTSGAYEQYFGPGTRLTVT.

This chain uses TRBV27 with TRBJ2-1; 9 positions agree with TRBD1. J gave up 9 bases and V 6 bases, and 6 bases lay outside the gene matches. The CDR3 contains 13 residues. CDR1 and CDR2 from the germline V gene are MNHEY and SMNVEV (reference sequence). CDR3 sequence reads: CASSYRGRGEQFF. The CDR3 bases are TGTGCCAGCAGCTACAGGGGGCGCGGTGAGCAGTTCTTC.

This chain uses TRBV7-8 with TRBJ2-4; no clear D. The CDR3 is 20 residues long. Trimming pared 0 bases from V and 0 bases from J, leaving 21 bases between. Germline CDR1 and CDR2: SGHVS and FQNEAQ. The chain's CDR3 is CASSLAPQAGQPLAKNIQYF. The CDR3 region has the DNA TGTGCCAGCAGCTTAGCTCCCCAGGCTGGTCAGCCCCTAGCCAAAAACATTCAGTACTTC.

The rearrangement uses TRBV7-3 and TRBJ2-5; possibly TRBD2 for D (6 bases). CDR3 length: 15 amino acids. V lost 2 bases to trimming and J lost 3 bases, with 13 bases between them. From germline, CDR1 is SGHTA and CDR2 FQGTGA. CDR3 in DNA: TGTGCCAGCAGCTTATTTGCAGGAGGGGAAGAGACCCAGTACTTC. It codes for CASSLFAGGEETQYF.

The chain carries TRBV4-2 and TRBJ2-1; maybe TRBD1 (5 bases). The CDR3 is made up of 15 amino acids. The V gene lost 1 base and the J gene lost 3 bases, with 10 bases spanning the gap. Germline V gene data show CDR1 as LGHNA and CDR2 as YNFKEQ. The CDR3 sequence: CASSQAQGGYNEQFF. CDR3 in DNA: TGTGCCAGCAGCCAAGCTCAGGGTGGCTACAATGAGCAGTTCTTC.